Listed below are T cell receptor beta chains from one sample, sequenced in a study of Graves' ophthalmopathy and Graves' hyperthyroidism. TCRdb used MiXCR to reprocess the multiplex PCR reads, holding one entry per CDR3 protein. This table holds approximately 1.2 million distinct CDR3 sequences, roughly 35% found once. The material sequenced was peripheral blood or thyroid tissue (not recorded which). Every receptor here comes from an adult man with Graves' hyperthyroidism. Both conserved end residues are part of each CDR3. Each record gives: J gene, clone size, D gene, V gene, CDR3 DNA, CDR3 protein. The D gene is left open where the match is weak. A row's size may be missing; if present it is once, few, many or a size class.

J gene: TRBJ2-5; clone size: few; D gene: -; V gene: TRBV28; CDR3 DNA: TGTGCCAGCAGCCTAAGGGAAACGAGAGAGACCCAGTACTTC; CDR3 protein: CASSLRETRETQYF
J gene: TRBJ2-2; clone size: -; D gene: -; V gene: TRBV5-1; CDR3 DNA: TGCGCCAGCAGCACAGCGCCGAACACCGGGGAGCTGTTTTTT; CDR3 protein: CASSTAPNTGELFF
J gene: TRBJ2-6; clone size: few; D gene: -; V gene: TRBV4-3; CDR3 DNA: TGCGCCAGCAGCCAAGAGAACGTAGGCTCTGGGGCCAACGTCCTGACTTTC; CDR3 protein: CASSQENVGSGANVLTF
J gene: TRBJ2-5; clone size: -; D gene: -; V gene: TRBV20-1; CDR3 DNA: TGCAGTGCTAGCTTCGCGGAAGAGACCCAGTACTTC; CDR3 protein: CSASFAEETQYF
J gene: TRBJ1-5; clone size: -; D gene: -; V gene: TRBV12-3/TRBV12-4; CDR3 DNA: TGTGCCAGCAGTTTGTCAGGGCAAAATCAGCCCCAGCATTTT; CDR3 protein: CASSLSGQNQPQHF
J gene: TRBJ1-5; clone size: -; D gene: -; V gene: TRBV29-1; CDR3 DNA: TGCAGCGTTGAAGGTGTTTTGGGCCAGCCCCAGCATTTT; CDR3 protein: CSVEGVLGQPQHF
J gene: TRBJ1-2; clone size: -; D gene: -; V gene: TRBV10-2; CDR3 DNA: TGCACCAGCAGTGAGCCGGAACAGGGAGGTGGCTACACCTTC; CDR3 protein: CTSSEPEQGGGYTF
J gene: TRBJ2-7; clone size: few; D gene: TRBD1; V gene: TRBV24-1; CDR3 DNA: TGTGCCACCAGTGATTTAGGGACAGGGGGGAACTACGAGCAGTACTTC; CDR3 protein: CATSDLGTGGNYEQYF
J gene: TRBJ2-2; clone size: many; D gene: -; V gene: TRBV2; CDR3 DNA: TGTGCCACCCAGAGGGAGTCCGCCGGGGAGCTGTTTTTT; CDR3 protein: CATQRESAGELFF
J gene: TRBJ2-7; clone size: -; D gene: TRBD2; V gene: TRBV19; CDR3 DNA: TGTGCCGACGGGAGCGGGAACCCTTACGAGCAGTACTTC; CDR3 protein: CADGSGNPYEQYF
J gene: TRBJ2-5; clone size: few; D gene: -; V gene: TRBV6-6; CDR3 DNA: TGTGCCAGCAGTAAATACAGGGCCACGCAAGAGACCCAGTACTTC; CDR3 protein: CASSKYRATQETQYF
J gene: TRBJ1-1; clone size: few; D gene: -; V gene: TRBV9; CDR3 DNA: TGTGCCAGCGGAAGGGATTCCAGCGGGGCTTTCTTT; CDR3 protein: CASGRDSSGAFF
J gene: TRBJ1-4; clone size: few; D gene: -; V gene: TRBV4-1; CDR3 DNA: TGCGCCAGCCGGACGGAGGAGGGTGGTCGCGAAAAACTGTTTTTT; CDR3 protein: CASRTEEGGREKLFF
J gene: TRBJ1-4; clone size: few; D gene: -; V gene: TRBV4-3; CDR3 DNA: TGCGCCAGCAGCCAACTGGGGAGGGATGAAAAACTGTTTTTT; CDR3 protein: CASSQLGRDEKLFF
J gene: TRBJ2-7; clone size: -; D gene: -; V gene: TRBV7-2; CDR3 DNA: TGTGCCAGCAGCTTTGGGGGAAAGGGCCCCTACGAGCAGTACTTC; CDR3 protein: CASSFGGKGPYEQYF
J gene: TRBJ2-7; clone size: once; D gene: TRBD2; V gene: TRBV13; CDR3 DNA: TGTGCCAGCAGCCCGAGTTCCGGGCTAGCGGCCTACGAGCAGTACTTC; CDR3 protein: CASSPSSGLAAYEQYF
J gene: TRBJ1-1; clone size: once; D gene: -; V gene: TRBV15; CDR3 DNA: TGTGCCACCAGCCACCTCGGGCATAACGACGTAATGACTGAAGCTTTCTTT; CDR3 protein: CATSHLGHNDVMTEAFF
J gene: TRBJ1-1; clone size: many; D gene: -; V gene: TRBV7-2; CDR3 DNA: TGTGCCAGCAGCTTAGCCGGTAAGAGCACTGAAGCTTTCTTT; CDR3 protein: CASSLAGKSTEAFF
J gene: TRBJ1-1; clone size: many; D gene: -; V gene: TRBV7-9; CDR3 DNA: TGTGCCAGCAGCTTAGAGGAGGGAACTGAAGCTTTCTTT; CDR3 protein: CASSLEEGTEAFF
J gene: TRBJ2-6; clone size: -; D gene: TRBD2; V gene: TRBV6-1; CDR3 DNA: TGTGCCAGCAGTGAACAGCGGGAGTTTGGGGCCAACGTCCTGACTTTC; CDR3 protein: CASSEQREFGANVLTF
J gene: TRBJ2-5; clone size: -; D gene: TRBD1; V gene: TRBV6-6; CDR3 DNA: TGTGCCAGCCTCGGGACAGGGGTAGCAGAGACCCAGTACTTC; CDR3 protein: CASLGTGVAETQYF
J gene: TRBJ1-3; clone size: -; D gene: -; V gene: TRBV3-1; CDR3 DNA: TGTGCCAGCAGCCAAGAGGTCTGGAAGCAGGGAGGAAACACCATATATTTT; CDR3 protein: CASSQEVWKQGGNTIYF
J gene: TRBJ2-7; clone size: few; D gene: TRBD1; V gene: TRBV4-1; CDR3 DNA: TGCGCCAGCAGCCAAGGGGACAGGGACCACGAGCAGTACTTC; CDR3 protein: CASSQGDRDHEQYF
J gene: TRBJ2-7; clone size: -; D gene: -; V gene: TRBV15; CDR3 DNA: TGTGCCACCAGCAGAGTGGGGGGTTGGGAGCAGTACTTC; CDR3 protein: CATSRVGGWEQYF
J gene: TRBJ2-7; clone size: -; D gene: -; V gene: TRBV28; CDR3 DNA: TGTGCCAGCTCTTGGAAGGACGAGCAGTACTTC; CDR3 protein: CASSWKDEQYF
J gene: TRBJ2-2; clone size: few; D gene: -; V gene: TRBV4-2; CDR3 DNA: TGTGCCAGCAGCCAAGAGGGTAGGGACACCGGGGAGCTGTTTTTT; CDR3 protein: CASSQEGRDTGELFF
J gene: TRBJ2-1; clone size: once; D gene: -; V gene: TRBV7-2; CDR3 DNA: TGTGCCAGCAGCCCTCAGGGGAGCTCCTACAATGAGCAGTTCTTC; CDR3 protein: CASSPQGSSYNEQFF
J gene: TRBJ1-4; clone size: -; D gene: -; V gene: TRBV25-1; CDR3 DNA: TGCGCCAGCAGCCAAAATATCAGACAGCTCCCGAAGGGAGAAAAACTGTTTTTT; CDR3 protein: CASSQNIRQLPKGEKLFF
J gene: TRBJ1-4; clone size: -; D gene: -; V gene: TRBV30; CDR3 DNA: TGTGCCTGGGGGGATAATGAAAAACTGTTTTTT; CDR3 protein: CAWGDNEKLFF
J gene: TRBJ1-3; clone size: few; D gene: -; V gene: TRBV20-1; CDR3 DNA: TGCAGTGCTAGAGAGGAAGCTGGAAACACCATATATTTT; CDR3 protein: CSAREEAGNTIYF
J gene: TRBJ1-5; clone size: -; D gene: TRBD1; V gene: TRBV7-2; CDR3 DNA: TGTGCCAGCAGATCTGGACAGGGGGTGGGCAATCAGCCCCAGCATTTT; CDR3 protein: CASRSGQGVGNQPQHF
J gene: TRBJ1-5; clone size: -; D gene: -; V gene: TRBV12-3/TRBV12-4; CDR3 DNA: TGTGCCAGCAGTTTAGAGGCAGGGGTATTACTTCAGCCCCAGCATTTT; CDR3 protein: CASSLEAGVLLQPQHF
J gene: TRBJ2-5; clone size: many; D gene: -; V gene: TRBV2; CDR3 DNA: TGTGCCAGCACCTCACTTTCGGGAGAGACCCAGTACTTC; CDR3 protein: CASTSLSGETQYF
J gene: TRBJ1-1; clone size: -; D gene: -; V gene: TRBV29-1; CDR3 DNA: TGCAGCGTGAACTTAGCTGGGAACACTGAAGCTTTCTTT; CDR3 protein: CSVNLAGNTEAFF
J gene: TRBJ1-5; clone size: many; D gene: -; V gene: TRBV15; CDR3 DNA: TGTGCCACCAGCAGAGATTTGAGCAGCGGGCCCCAGCATTTT; CDR3 protein: CATSRDLSSGPQHF
J gene: TRBJ1-3; clone size: -; D gene: -; V gene: TRBV20-1; CDR3 DNA: TGCAGTGCTCTTCAGGACGGCCTGTACTCTGGAAACACCATATATTTT; CDR3 protein: CSALQDGLYSGNTIYF
J gene: TRBJ1-6; clone size: many; D gene: -; V gene: TRBV7-9; CDR3 DNA: TGTGCCAGCAGCCTCCGGGACCATAATTCACCCCTCCACTTT; CDR3 protein: CASSLRDHNSPLHF
J gene: TRBJ1-2; clone size: few; D gene: TRBD1; V gene: TRBV10-2; CDR3 DNA: TGCGCCAGCAGTGAGCCGGACAGGATGCACTATGGCTACACCTTC; CDR3 protein: CASSEPDRMHYGYTF
J gene: TRBJ1-1; clone size: -; D gene: -; V gene: TRBV5-1; CDR3 DNA: TGCGCCAGCACATGGGGGCCCATGAACACTGAAGCTTTCTTT; CDR3 protein: CASTWGPMNTEAFF
J gene: TRBJ1-4; clone size: -; D gene: -; V gene: TRBV20-1; CDR3 DNA: TGCAGTGTCCCCCTAGAGGGGGAATATTCTGAAAAACTGTTTTTT; CDR3 protein: CSVPLEGEYSEKLFF
J gene: TRBJ1-2; clone size: -; D gene: -; V gene: TRBV24-1; CDR3 DNA: TGTGCCACCCAACTCGACCAGGGCGATGGCTACACCTTC; CDR3 protein: CATQLDQGDGYTF
J gene: TRBJ1-5; clone size: -; D gene: -; V gene: TRBV6-6; CDR3 DNA: TGTGCCAGCTCAACGCGGGACAACAATCAGCCCCAGCATTTT; CDR3 protein: CASSTRDNNQPQHF
J gene: TRBJ1-5; clone size: many; D gene: -; V gene: TRBV19; CDR3 DNA: TGTGCCAGTAGTATAAAGGCAGGACTTAGCAATCAGCCCCAGCATTTT; CDR3 protein: CASSIKAGLSNQPQHF
J gene: TRBJ1-1; clone size: -; D gene: -; V gene: TRBV7-2; CDR3 DNA: TGTGCCAGCAGCTTAGGCGACAGAGTCATGAACACTGAAGCTTTCTTT; CDR3 protein: CASSLGDRVMNTEAFF
J gene: TRBJ2-5; clone size: -; D gene: -; V gene: TRBV7-2; CDR3 DNA: TGTGCCAGCAGCTTAGACTCATACACAGAGACCCAGTACTTC; CDR3 protein: CASSLDSYTETQYF
J gene: TRBJ2-5; clone size: -; D gene: TRBD2; V gene: TRBV2; CDR3 DNA: TGTGCCAGCAGTGGGGGTAGCGGGAGTATTGGGACCCAGTACTTC; CDR3 protein: CASSGGSGSIGTQYF